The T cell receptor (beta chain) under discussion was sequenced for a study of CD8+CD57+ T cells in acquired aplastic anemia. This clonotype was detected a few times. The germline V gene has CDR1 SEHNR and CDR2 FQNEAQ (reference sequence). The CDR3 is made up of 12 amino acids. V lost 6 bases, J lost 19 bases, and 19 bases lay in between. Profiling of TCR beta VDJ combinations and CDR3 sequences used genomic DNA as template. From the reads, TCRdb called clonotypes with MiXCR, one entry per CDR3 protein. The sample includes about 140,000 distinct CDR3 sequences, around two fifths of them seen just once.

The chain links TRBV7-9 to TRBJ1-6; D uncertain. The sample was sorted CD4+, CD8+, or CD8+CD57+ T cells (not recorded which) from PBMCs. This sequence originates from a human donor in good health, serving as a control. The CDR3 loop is CASSPNNSPPHF. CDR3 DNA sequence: TGTGCCAGCAGTCCGAATAATTCACCCCCTCACTTT.